These 7 T cell receptor beta chains came from one sample sequenced in a study of shared clonotypes between healthy human individuals. This table comes from immunoSEQ multiplex PCR, and its TCRdb copy is limited to in-frame clones, with some not included. Here the sample spans about 980,000 clones, about 80% being singletons. The sample taken for sequencing was memory CD4+ T cells sorted from blood. Specified subset: CD45RA-negative fraction. Source of these receptors: a man younger than 30 in good health.

The chain combines TRBV16 with TRBJ2-7; a possible D gene is TRBD1 (5 bases). V dropped 0 bases and J dropped 2 bases, with 14 bases sitting between them. The CDR3 length is 16 residues. Germline V lookup: CDR1 KGHSY, CDR2 FQNENV. The CDR3 sequence is CASSQSQGAGTYEQYF. The CDR3 coding sequence is TGTGCCAGCAGCCAATCGCAAGGGGCTGGGACCTACGAGCAGTACTTC.

The rearrangement joins TRBV7-8 to TRBJ1-2; 12 nucleotides align to TRBD1. V lost 5 bases, J lost 8 bases, and 6 bases stayed unmatched. CDR1 SGHVS and CDR2 FQNEAQ come from the germline V gene. This CDR3 comprises 14 residues. The CDR3, as DNA: TGTGCCAGCAGCCCGGGACAGGGGGCGCGGGGCTACACCTTC. This encodes CASSPGQGARGYTF.

The chain carries TRBV5-6 and TRBJ2-7, with D possibly being TRBD2 (6 bases). The CDR3 spans 13 residues. Trimming pared 3 bases from V and 3 bases from J, leaving 10 bases between. In germline, CDR1 is SGHDT, CDR2 YYEEEE. DNA of the CDR3: TGTGCCAGCAGCTCCTCCGGGGGCTACGAGCAGTACTTC. As protein: CASSSSGGYEQYF. The complete variable domain, with remaining parts taken from reference TRBV5-6 and TRBJ2-7, reads DAGVTQSPTHLIKTRGQQVTLRCSPKSGHDTVSWYQQALGQGPQFIFQYYEEEERQRGNFPDRFSGHQFPNYSSELNVNALLLGDSALYLCASSSSGGYEQYFGPGTRLTVT.

The rearrangement uses TRBV10-3 and TRBJ1-2; D remains ambiguous. The V and J ends lost 0 bases and 3 bases respectively, with 5 bases between them. The CDR3 totals 13 residues. In germline, CDR1 is ENHRY, CDR2 SYGVKD. CDR3: CAISESEHYGYTF. DNA for the CDR3: TGTGCCATCAGTGAGTCAGAGCACTATGGCTACACCTTC.

This chain uses TRBV19 with TRBJ1-2; D gene uncertain. Trimming stripped 6 bases from V and 2 bases from J, with 10 bases between. CDR1 is LNHDA, CDR2 SQIVND, per germline (reference sequence). The CDR3 totals 13 residues. CDR3 bases: TGTGCCAGTAGGGCTAATGCGAACTATGGCTACACCTTC. It is translated as CASRANANYGYTF. The full variable domain, rest sourced from reference TRBV19 and TRBJ1-2, is DGGITQSPKYLFRKEGQNVTLSCEQNLNHDAMYWYRQDPGQGLRLIYYSQIVNDFQKGDIAEGYSVSREKKESFPLTVTSAQKNPTAFYLCASRANANYGYTFGSGTRLTVV.

The rearrangement uses TRBV6-6 and TRBJ1-2; 8 bases fit TRBD1. After removal of 2 bases from V and 8 bases from J, the junction contained 7 bases not matched to a gene. There are 14 residues in the CDR3. In germline, CDR1 is MNHNY, CDR2 SVGAGI (reference sequence). Written as DNA, the CDR3 is TGTGCCAGCAGTTACCTCCAGGGGGCGCAGGGCTACACCTTC. Protein: CASSYLQGAQGYTF.

This clone was seen only a few times. The chain carries TRBV7-2 and TRBJ2-2; 7 nucleotides agree with TRBD1. The germline V gene has CDR1 SGHTA and CDR2 FQGNSA. The CDR3 totals 14 residues. Trimming at V came to 6 bases and at J to 1 base, leaving 2 bases not matched to a gene. The CDR3 region is CASRGQVNTGELFF. The DNA of the CDR3 is TGTGCCAGCAGAGGACAGGTGAACACCGGGGAGCTGTTTTTT. The complete variable domain, with remaining parts taken from reference TRBV7-2 and TRBJ2-2, reads GAGVSQSPSNKVTEKGKDVELRCDPISGHTALYWYRQSLGQGLEFLIYFQGNSAPDKSGLPSDRFSAERTGGSVSTLTIQRTQQEDSAVYLCASRGQVNTGELFFGEGSRLTVL.